The 24 T cell receptor beta chains below were found in one sample sequenced in a study of blood T cell repertoires in COVID-19. Produced via immunoSEQ multiplex PCR; TCRdb's table is partial and in-frame only. The repertoire holds some 290,000 clones, more than 85% seen once, with around 4.2% in the top ten. The specimen sequenced was PBMCs or T cells enriched from blood (not recorded which). Receptors were obtained from a young woman who had been exposed to COVID-19.

This chain connects TRBV6-6 to TRBJ1-6, with 9 bases lining up with TRBD1. The CDR3 is made up of 15 amino acids. The V gene's germline CDR1 is MNHNY and CDR2 SVGAGI (reference sequence). Trimming removed 7 bases from V and 7 bases from J; junction bases left unmatched: 8. The CDR3 DNA is TGTGCCAGCAACCTAGTGACAGGGGGGAATTCACCCCTCCACTTT. It specifies CASNLVTGGNSPLHF.

This clone is a singleton in its sample. The genes are TRBV4-1 and TRBJ2-1; 8 bases are shared with TRBD1. There are 14 residues in the CDR3. V lost 3 bases to trimming and J lost 9 bases; unmatched junction nucleotides: 7. Germline lookup yields CDR1 MGHRA and CDR2 YSYEKL. The DNA for the CDR3 is TGCGCCAGCAGCCAGGGACAGGAAAGGGGTGAGCAGTTCTTC. It yields the protein CASSQGQERGEQFF.

The chain combines TRBV2 with TRBJ1-1; D gene ambiguous. Germline loops: CDR1 SNHLY, CDR2 FYNNEI. The germline V and J ends were trimmed by 7 bases and 1 base, with 10 bases remaining between them. This CDR3 has 13 amino acids. CDR3 nucleotides: TGTGCCAGCACTAAGACGGGGAACACTGAAGCTTTCTTT. It yields the protein CASTKTGNTEAFF.

The V gene is TRBV29-1, the J gene TRBJ2-7, with D hard to call. With 3 bases removed from V and 2 bases from J, the gap between germline ends came to 11 bases. The germline gives CDR1 SQVTM, CDR2 ANQGSEA. CDR3 length equals 13 residues. CDR3 nucleotides: TGCAGCGTTGATCCAGGCAGTCCCTACGAGCAGTACTTC. This translates into CSVDPGSPYEQYF.

V usage is TRBV4-3 and J usage is TRBJ1-6, with TRBD1 matching 9 bases. Unmatched junction bases numbered 10, after V lost 3 bases and J lost 13 bases. This CDR3 has 15 residues. The germline V gene has CDR1 LGHNA and CDR2 YSLEER. The CDR3: CASSQAPGQGGPLHF. CDR3 nucleotide sequence: TGCGCCAGCAGCCAGGCCCCGGGACAGGGTGGTCCCCTCCACTTT.

V usage is TRBV6-5 and J usage is TRBJ1-4; D is unresolved. The CDR3 contains 14 residues. V lost 2 bases and J 8 bases, leaving 12 bases between the germline ends. The germline CDR1 and CDR2 sequences are MNHEY and SVGAGI. The CDR3 spells CASSYRQNSEKLFF. The CDR3 nucleotides read TGTGCCAGCAGTTACCGGCAGAATAGCGAAAAACTGTTTTTT.

This sequence joins TRBV6-2 or TRBV6-3 and TRBJ2-7, with D perhaps matching TRBD2 (5 bases). The CDR3 is made up of 18 amino acids. V lost 6 bases and J lost 0, with 24 bases in between. Germline V gene data show CDR1 as MNHEY and CDR2 as SVGEGT. CDR3 protein: CASSPRGWNRRRSYEQYF. CDR3 DNA: TGTGCCAGCAGCCCCCGGGGATGGAATAGAAGACGCTCCTACGAGCAGTACTTC.

The V call is TRBV9, the J call TRBJ2-3; D is possibly TRBD1 (6 bases). Trimming took 0 bases from V and 0 from J, leaving 11 bases between them. CDR3 length: 16 residues. The germline CDR1 and CDR2 sequences are SGDLS and YYNGEE. DNA for the CDR3: TGTGCCAGCAGCGTAGGTGGGACACCCAGCACAGATACGCAGTATTTT. Its protein is CASSVGGTPSTDTQYF.

This sequence joins TRBV5-4 and TRBJ1-1; 9 bases line up with TRBD1. The CDR3 totals 17 residues. Trimming removed 0 bases from V and 4 bases from J; junction bases left unmatched: 10. Germline V lookup: CDR1 SGHNT, CDR2 YYREEE (reference sequence). CDR3 bases: TGTGCCAGCAGCTTGGCCCCGGGACAGGGCTTGTTCACTGAAGCTTTCTTT. Translation: CASSLAPGQGLFTEAFF.

This chain joins TRBV7-2 and TRBJ2-2; D might be TRBD1 (6 bases). V was pared by 4 bases and J by 5 bases, with 11 bases between. Germline V gives CDR1 SGHTA, CDR2 FQGNSA. The CDR3 runs to 14 residues. DNA for the CDR3: TGTGCCAGCAGCTACAGGGTCGGGACCGGGGAGCTGTTTTTT. Encoded protein: CASSYRVGTGELFF.

The CDR3 is CASSLFGGAAEAFF. CDR3 in DNA: TGTGCCAGCAGCTTATTTGGGGGGGCGGCTGAAGCTTTCTTT. The genes are TRBV7-6 and TRBJ1-1; tentative D call: TRBD1 (6 bases). The CDR3 is made up of 14 amino acids. The germline gives CDR1 SGHVS, CDR2 FNYEAQ. Deletions cut 2 bases from V and 6 bases from J, with 13 bases between.

This chain joins TRBV29-1 and TRBJ1-1; D remains ambiguous. There are 13 residues in the CDR3. V lost 4 bases and J 1 base, leaving 10 bases between the germline ends. CDR1 and CDR2 (germline): SQVTM, ANQGSEA. The CDR3 DNA reads TGCAGCGTTGTGTCTAGGTGGAACACTGAAGCTTTCTTT. The encoded protein is CSVVSRWNTEAFF.

The CDR3 DNA sequence: TGTGCCAGCAGCCAAGATACGGCGAGGTCCTACGAGCAGTACTTC. It encodes CASSQDTARSYEQYF. The J gene is TRBJ2-7, the V gene TRBV14; D is ambiguous. The CDR3 runs 15 residues. Trimming pared 0 bases from V and 1 base from J, leaving 10 bases between. The germline V gene has CDR1 SGHDN and CDR2 FVKESK.

This chain connects TRBV18 to TRBJ2-7; D is possibly TRBD1 (6 bases). The length of the CDR3 is 15 residues. Germline V CDR1 and CDR2: KGHSH, LQKENI. V lost 1 base and J 5 bases, leaving 15 bases between the germline ends. CDR3 coding DNA: TGTGCCAGCTCACCACGGAGCCCGGGACACCACGAGCAGTACTTC. Residues: CASSPRSPGHHEQYF.

In its sample, this clone was seen once. The V call is TRBV15, the J call TRBJ1-2; no firm D call. The CDR3 spans 14 residues. V was cut by 0 bases and J by 5 bases, with 10 bases left in between. Germline lookup yields CDR1 LNHNV and CDR2 YYDKDF (reference sequence). CDR3 DNA: TGTGCCACCAGCAGAGATGGGAGGCCGTATGGCTACACCTTC. This sequence encodes CATSRDGRPYGYTF.

The chain uses TRBV3-1 (or the pseudogene TRBV3-2) and TRBJ2-7; 10 bases agree with TRBD2. The CDR3 covers 13 residues. J gave up 10 bases and V 3 bases, and 6 bases lay outside the gene matches. From germline, CDR1 is LGHDT and CDR2 YNNKEL (reference sequence). CDR3 coding DNA: TGTGCCAGCAGCCAGTGGCTAGCGGGGGCCCAGTACTTC. It is translated as CASSQWLAGAQYF.

The chain uses TRBV4-2 and TRBJ1-1; D unclear. In germline, CDR1 is LGHNA, CDR2 YNFKEQ. Trimming took off 0 bases at V and 1 base at J, with 12 bases between the two ends. CDR3 length equals 16 residues. Here the CDR3 DNA reads TGTGCCAGCAGCCAAGATCTGGCAGGAAGGAACACTGAAGCTTTCTTT. As protein: CASSQDLAGRNTEAFF.

This sequence joins TRBV7-6 and TRBJ1-5; possible D gene TRBD1, 6 bases. V gave up 0 bases and J gave up 3 bases, with 12 bases separating them. The germline CDR1 and CDR2 sequences are SGHVS and FNYEAQ. This CDR3 has 16 residues. The CDR3 loop reads CASSLAPRTANQPQHF. The CDR3 DNA reads TGTGCCAGCAGCTTAGCCCCTCGGACAGCCAATCAGCCCCAGCATTTT.

The chain employs TRBV7-9 and TRBJ1-6; D not certain. The CDR3 has 15 residues. CDR1 SEHNR and CDR2 FQNEAQ come from the germline V gene (reference sequence). Between the trimmed V and J ends, which lost 2 bases and 7 bases, there was a span of 12 bases. This CDR3 is CASSLRGHENSPLHF. CDR3 sequence (DNA): TGTGCCAGCAGCTTACGAGGGCATGAGAATTCACCCCTCCACTTT.

This rearrangement joins TRBV5-1 to TRBJ2-3; D is perhaps TRBD1 (6 bases). V was trimmed by 4 bases and J by 9 bases, leaving 15 bases between them. This CDR3 is built from 13 residues. Germline loops: CDR1 SGHRS, CDR2 YFSETQ. CDR3 loop: CASSDGTGYTQYF. CDR3 coding DNA: TGCGCCAGCAGCGACGGAACAGGGTACACGCAGTATTTT.

Only one count was recorded for this clone. The J gene is TRBJ2-5, the V gene TRBV27, with a weak D call TRBD2 (7 bases). Trimming removed 6 bases from V and 4 bases from J, with 18 bases in between. Germline V CDR1 and CDR2: MNHEY, SMNVEV (reference sequence). The CDR3 spans 15 residues. The CDR3 sequence: CASSLQVGGGETQYF. The CDR3 nucleotides read TGTGCCAGCAGCCTCCAAGTAGGGGGGGGAGAGACCCAGTACTTC.

The rearrangement links TRBV5-1 to TRBJ1-1; D is possibly TRBD1 (5 bases). Trimming shortened V by 9 bases and J by 9 bases, and 21 bases separated the two germline ends. The CDR3 consists of 13 residues. From germline, CDR1 is SGHRS and CDR2 YFSETQ. CDR3 nucleotide sequence: TGCGCCACCTCCAAAGGGGAAGGGATCAAAGCTTTCTTT. It is translated as CATSKGEGIKAFF.

J is TRBJ1-1 and V is TRBV10-3; 8 bases align to TRBD1. This CDR3 is 15 amino acids long. The junction had 6 bases not matched to a gene; V was cut back by 6 bases and J by 0 bases. From germline, CDR1 is ENHRY and CDR2 SYGVKD. The CDR3 loop is CAIRHSDRVNTEAFF. As DNA, the CDR3 is TGTGCCATCAGGCACTCGGACAGGGTGAACACTGAAGCTTTCTTT.

CDR3 sequence reads: CASSRGQTSNYGYTF. The DNA of the CDR3 is TGTGCCAGCAGTAGGGGACAGACATCTAACTATGGCTACACCTTC. J is TRBJ1-2 and V is TRBV27, with 7 bases lining up with TRBD1. Trimming at V came to 5 bases and at J to 0 bases, leaving 6 bases not matched to a gene. CDR1 is MNHEY and CDR2 is SMNVEV in the germline V gene (reference sequence). The CDR3 has 15 amino acids.